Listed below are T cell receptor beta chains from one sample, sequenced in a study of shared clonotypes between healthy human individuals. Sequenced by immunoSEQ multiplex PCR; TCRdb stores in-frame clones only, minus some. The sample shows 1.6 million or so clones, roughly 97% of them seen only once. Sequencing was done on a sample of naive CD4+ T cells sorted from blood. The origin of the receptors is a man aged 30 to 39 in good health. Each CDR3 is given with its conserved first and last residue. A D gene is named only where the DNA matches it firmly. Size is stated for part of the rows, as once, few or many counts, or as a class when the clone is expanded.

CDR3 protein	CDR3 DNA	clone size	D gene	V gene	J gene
CASSPPREREYQETQYF	TGTGCCAGCTCACCACCACGTGAGCGGGAGTACCAAGAGACCCAGTACTTC	.	TRBD2	TRBV18	TRBJ2-5
CASSDLASTDTQYF	TGTGCCAGCAGTGACCTGGCTAGCACAGATACGCAGTATTTT	.	.	TRBV2	TRBJ2-3
CAISPLGLAGRNEQFF	TGTGCCATCAGTCCACTAGGACTAGCGGGACGCAATGAGCAGTTCTTC	.	TRBD2	TRBV10-3	TRBJ2-1
CASSLTGQGILNTEAFF	TGTGCCAGCAGCTTAACCGGACAGGGGATCCTGAACACTGAAGCTTTCTTT	.	TRBD1	TRBV7-6	TRBJ1-1
CASSNRQIGGYTF	TGTGCCAGCAGCAACCGACAGATAGGAGGCTACACCTTC	.	.	TRBV7-9	TRBJ1-2
CAISESTPGELFF	TGTGCCATCAGTGAGTCGACTCCCGGGGAGCTGTTTTTT	.	.	TRBV10-3	TRBJ2-2
CASSLFKYNEQFF	TGTGCCAGCAGCTTGTTCAAATACAATGAGCAGTTCTTC	.	.	TRBV7-3	TRBJ2-1
CASSLTGGSTDTQYF	TGTGCCAGCAGTTTGACAGGAGGGTCGACAGATACGCAGTATTTT	.	.	TRBV27	TRBJ2-3
CASIRHRAQFF	TGTGCCAGCATACGGCACCGTGCGCAGTTCTTC	.	.	TRBV6-5	TRBJ2-1
CASSLGKDYGYTF	TGTGCCAGTAGCCTGGGGAAGGACTATGGCTACACCTTC	.	.	TRBV19	TRBJ1-2
CASSDRVSEQFF	TGTGCCAGCAGTGACCGCGTCAGTGAGCAGTTCTTC	once	.	TRBV6-1	TRBJ2-1
CASAKSGPPGVKLFF	TGTGCCAGTGCTAAATCGGGACCCCCTGGCGTAAAACTGTTTTTT	.	.	TRBV19	TRBJ1-4
CASSLGDRGGSYEQYF	TGTGCCAGCAGCTTAGGAGACAGGGGTGGCTCCTACGAGCAGTACTTC	once	TRBD1	TRBV7-2	TRBJ2-7
CASSIRPGQGPNEQFF	TGTGCCAGCAGTATTAGGCCGGGACAGGGTCCCAATGAGCAGTTCTTC	.	TRBD1	TRBV28	TRBJ2-1
CATSKRGGDTEAFF	TGTGCCACCAGCAAAAGGGGGGGGGACACTGAAGCTTTCTTT	.	.	TRBV15	TRBJ1-1
CASSEGAGNSGSEGKNIQYF	TGTGCCAGCAGTGAAGGAGCCGGAAATAGCGGGAGTGAGGGCAAAAACATTCAGTACTTC	.	TRBD2	TRBV6-1	TRBJ2-4
CATSGGSNQPQHF	TGCGCCACCTCTGGGGGGAGCAATCAGCCCCAGCATTTT	.	.	TRBV4-1	TRBJ1-5
CASSSTVGFSYEQYF	TGTGCCAGCAGCAGTACGGTCGGATTCTCCTACGAGCAGTACTTC	.	.	TRBV9	TRBJ2-7
CASSFSPRNREQFF	TGTGCCAGTAGTTTCTCCCCGAGAAACCGCGAGCAGTTCTTC	.	.	TRBV19	TRBJ2-1
CASSRRDIGTRPDTQYF	TGTGCCAGCAGCCGACGCGACATTGGAACCAGGCCAGATACGCAGTATTTT	.	.	TRBV7-6	TRBJ2-3
CASTDLGAGDTQYF	TGTGCCAGTACTGATTTGGGGGCCGGAGATACGCAGTATTTT	.	.	TRBV19	TRBJ2-3
CASSLPGPNTGELFF	TGTGCCAGCAGCTTGCCCGGACCGAACACCGGGGAGCTGTTTTTT	.	.	TRBV5-4	TRBJ2-2
CASSVGGLAGGYGSSYNEQFF	TGTGCCAGCAGCGTAGGGGGACTAGCGGGAGGGTATGGGAGCTCCTACAATGAGCAGTTCTTC	.	TRBD2	TRBV9	TRBJ2-1
CASSLEWDRAFPYEQYF	TGTGCCAGCAGCTTAGAGTGGGACAGGGCCTTTCCCTACGAGCAGTACTTC	.	TRBD1	TRBV11-2	TRBJ2-7
CASSLPGLPYEQYF	TGTGCCAGCAGCTTGCCGGGACTACCCTACGAGCAGTACTTC	.	TRBD2	TRBV11-2	TRBJ2-7
CASSFWDREGYTF	TGTGCCAGCAGCTTTTGGGACAGGGAAGGCTACACCTTC	.	TRBD1	TRBV5-4	TRBJ1-2
CASSSPGTGERYGYTF	TGCGCCAGCAGCTCCCCCGGGACAGGGGAACGGTATGGCTACACCTTC	.	TRBD1	TRBV5-1	TRBJ1-2